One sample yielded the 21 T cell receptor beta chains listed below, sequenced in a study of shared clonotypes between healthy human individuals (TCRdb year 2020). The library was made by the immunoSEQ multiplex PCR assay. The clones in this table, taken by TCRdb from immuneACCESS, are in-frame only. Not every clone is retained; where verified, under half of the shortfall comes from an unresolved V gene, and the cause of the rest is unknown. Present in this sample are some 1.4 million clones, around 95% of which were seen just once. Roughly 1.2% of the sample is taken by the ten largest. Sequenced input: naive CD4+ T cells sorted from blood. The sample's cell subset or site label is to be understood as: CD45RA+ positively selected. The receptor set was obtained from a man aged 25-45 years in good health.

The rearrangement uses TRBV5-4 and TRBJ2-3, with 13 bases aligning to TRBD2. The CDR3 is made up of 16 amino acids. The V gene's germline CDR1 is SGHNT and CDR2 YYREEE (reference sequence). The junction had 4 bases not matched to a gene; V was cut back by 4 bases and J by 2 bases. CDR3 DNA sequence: TGTGCCAGCAGCCCGGGACTAGCGGGACTCACAGATACGCAGTATTTT. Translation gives CASSPGLAGLTDTQYF.

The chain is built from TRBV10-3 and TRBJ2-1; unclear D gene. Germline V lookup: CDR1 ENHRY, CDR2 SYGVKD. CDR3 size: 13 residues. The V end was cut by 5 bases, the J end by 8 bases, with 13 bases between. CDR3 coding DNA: TGTGCCATCAGTCCGACCCAGATCGATGAGCAGTTCTTC. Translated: CAISPTQIDEQFF.

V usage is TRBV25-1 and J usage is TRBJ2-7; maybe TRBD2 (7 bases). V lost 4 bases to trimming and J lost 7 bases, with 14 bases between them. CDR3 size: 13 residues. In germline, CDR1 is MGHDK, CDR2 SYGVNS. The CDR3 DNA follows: TGTGCCAGCAGTGCCCACGGGGGGCTGGAGCAGTACTTC. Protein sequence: CASSAHGGLEQYF.

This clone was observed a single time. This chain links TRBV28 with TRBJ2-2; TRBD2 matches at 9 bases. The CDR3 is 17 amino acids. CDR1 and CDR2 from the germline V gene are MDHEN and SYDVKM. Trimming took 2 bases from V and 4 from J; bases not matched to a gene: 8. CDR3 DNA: TGTGCCAGCAGTTTAGTTGGCGGGAGGGTCGGCACCGGGGAGCTGTTTTTT. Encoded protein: CASSLVGGRVGTGELFF.

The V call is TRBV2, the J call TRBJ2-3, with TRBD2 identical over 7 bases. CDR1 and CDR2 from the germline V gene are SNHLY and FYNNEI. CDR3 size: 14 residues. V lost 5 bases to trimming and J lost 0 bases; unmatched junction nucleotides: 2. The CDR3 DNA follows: TGTGCCAGCAGTAGCGGGACTAGCACAGATACGCAGTATTTT. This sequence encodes CASSSGTSTDTQYF.

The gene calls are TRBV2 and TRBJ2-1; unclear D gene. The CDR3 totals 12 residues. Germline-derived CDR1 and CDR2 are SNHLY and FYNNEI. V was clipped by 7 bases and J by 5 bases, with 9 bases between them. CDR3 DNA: TGTGCCAGCAATGTCGAACACAATGAGCAGTTCTTC. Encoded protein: CASNVEHNEQFF.

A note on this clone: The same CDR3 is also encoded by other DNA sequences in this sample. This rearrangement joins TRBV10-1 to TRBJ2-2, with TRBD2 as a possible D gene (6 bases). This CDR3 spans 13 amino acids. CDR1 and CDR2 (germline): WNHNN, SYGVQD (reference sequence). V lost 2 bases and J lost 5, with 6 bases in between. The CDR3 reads CASSERGTGELFF. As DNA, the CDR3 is TGCGCCAGCAGTGAGCGGGGGACCGGGGAGCTGTTTTTT.

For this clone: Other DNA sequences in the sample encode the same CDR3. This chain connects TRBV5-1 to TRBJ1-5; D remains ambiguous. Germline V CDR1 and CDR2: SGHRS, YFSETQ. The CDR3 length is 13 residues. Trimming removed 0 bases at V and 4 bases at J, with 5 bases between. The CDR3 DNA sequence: TGCGCCAGCAGCTTGGACGGTAATCAGCCCCAGCATTTT. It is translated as CASSLDGNQPQHF.

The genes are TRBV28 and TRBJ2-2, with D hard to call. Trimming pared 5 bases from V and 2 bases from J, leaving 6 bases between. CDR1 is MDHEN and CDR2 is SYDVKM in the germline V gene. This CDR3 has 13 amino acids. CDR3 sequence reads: CASSLSNTGELFF. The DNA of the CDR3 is TGTGCCAGCAGTCTCTCTAACACCGGGGAGCTGTTTTTT. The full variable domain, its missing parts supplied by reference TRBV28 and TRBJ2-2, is DVKVTQSSRYLVKRTGEKVFLECVQDMDHENMFWYRQDPGLGLRLIYFSYDVKMKEKGDIPEGYSVSREKKERFSLILESASTNQTSMYLCASSLSNTGELFFGEGSRLTVL.

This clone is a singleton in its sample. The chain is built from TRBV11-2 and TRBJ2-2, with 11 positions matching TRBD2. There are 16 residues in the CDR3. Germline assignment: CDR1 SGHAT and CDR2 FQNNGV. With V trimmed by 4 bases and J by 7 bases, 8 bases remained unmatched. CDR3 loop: CASSSVSGRAYGELFF. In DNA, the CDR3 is TGTGCCAGCAGCTCCGTTAGCGGGAGGGCTTACGGGGAGCTGTTTTTT.

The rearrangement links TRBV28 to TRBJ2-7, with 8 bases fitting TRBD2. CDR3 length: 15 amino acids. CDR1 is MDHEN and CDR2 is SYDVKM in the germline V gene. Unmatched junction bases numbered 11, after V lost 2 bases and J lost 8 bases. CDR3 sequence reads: CASSLPGTRVNKQYF. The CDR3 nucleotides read TGTGCCAGCAGTTTACCCGGGACTAGGGTCAACAAGCAGTACTTC.

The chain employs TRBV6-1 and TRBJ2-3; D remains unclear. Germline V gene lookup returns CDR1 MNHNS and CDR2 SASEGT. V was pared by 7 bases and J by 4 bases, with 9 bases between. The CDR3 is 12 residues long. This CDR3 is CASTPHPDTQYF. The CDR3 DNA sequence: TGTGCCAGCACCCCCCACCCAGATACGCAGTATTTT.

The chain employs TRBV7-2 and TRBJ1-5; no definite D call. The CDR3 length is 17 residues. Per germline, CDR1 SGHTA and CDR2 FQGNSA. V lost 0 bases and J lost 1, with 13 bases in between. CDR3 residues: CASSLAVNRRSNQPQHF. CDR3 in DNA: TGTGCCAGCAGCTTAGCGGTCAATAGAAGAAGCAATCAGCCCCAGCATTTT.

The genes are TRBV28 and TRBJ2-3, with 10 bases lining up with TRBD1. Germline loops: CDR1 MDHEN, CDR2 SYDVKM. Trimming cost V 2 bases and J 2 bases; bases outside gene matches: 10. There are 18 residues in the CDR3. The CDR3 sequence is CASSLLSPGQGITDTQYF. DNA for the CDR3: TGTGCCAGCAGTTTACTTTCTCCGGGACAGGGGATCACAGATACGCAGTATTTT.

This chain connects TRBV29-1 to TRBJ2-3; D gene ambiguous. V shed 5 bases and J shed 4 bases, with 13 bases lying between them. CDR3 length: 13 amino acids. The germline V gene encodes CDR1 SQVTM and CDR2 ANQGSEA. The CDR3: CSVSVGQADTQYF. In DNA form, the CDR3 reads TGCAGCGTTAGTGTTGGCCAGGCAGATACGCAGTATTTT.

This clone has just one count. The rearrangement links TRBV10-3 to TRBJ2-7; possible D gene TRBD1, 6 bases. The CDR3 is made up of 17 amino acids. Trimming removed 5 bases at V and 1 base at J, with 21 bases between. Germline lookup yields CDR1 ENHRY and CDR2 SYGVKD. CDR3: CAISSNPGTQPSYEQYF. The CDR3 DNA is TGTGCCATCAGTTCAAACCCCGGGACACAACCTTCCTACGAGCAGTACTTC.

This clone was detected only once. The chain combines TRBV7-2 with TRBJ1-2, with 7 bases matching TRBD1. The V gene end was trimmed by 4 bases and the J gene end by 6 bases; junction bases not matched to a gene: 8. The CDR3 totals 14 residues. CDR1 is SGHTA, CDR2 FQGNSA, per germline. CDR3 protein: CASSSRQGQHGYTF. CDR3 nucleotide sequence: TGTGCCAGCAGCTCCAGACAGGGTCAGCATGGCTACACCTTC.

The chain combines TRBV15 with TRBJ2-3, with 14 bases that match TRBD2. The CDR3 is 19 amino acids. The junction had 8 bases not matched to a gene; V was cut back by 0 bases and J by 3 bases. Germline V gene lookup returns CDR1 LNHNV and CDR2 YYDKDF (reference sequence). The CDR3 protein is CATSRDPTSGRGVTDTQYF. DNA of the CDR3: TGTGCCACCAGCAGAGATCCGACTAGCGGGAGGGGAGTGACAGATACGCAGTATTTT.

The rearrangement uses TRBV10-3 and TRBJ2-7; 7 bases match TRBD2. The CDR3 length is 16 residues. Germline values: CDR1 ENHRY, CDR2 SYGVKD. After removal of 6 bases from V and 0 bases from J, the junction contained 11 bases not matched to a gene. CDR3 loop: CAISPTGTTGSYEQYF. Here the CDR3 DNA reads TGTGCCATCAGCCCTACCGGGACTACCGGCTCCTACGAGCAGTACTTC.

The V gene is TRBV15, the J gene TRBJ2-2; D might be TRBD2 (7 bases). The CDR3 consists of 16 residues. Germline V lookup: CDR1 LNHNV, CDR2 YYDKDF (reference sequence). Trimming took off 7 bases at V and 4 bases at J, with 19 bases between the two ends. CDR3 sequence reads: CATKEGGAEVTGELFF. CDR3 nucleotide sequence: TGTGCCACCAAGGAAGGGGGGGCGGAAGTCACCGGGGAGCTGTTTTTT.

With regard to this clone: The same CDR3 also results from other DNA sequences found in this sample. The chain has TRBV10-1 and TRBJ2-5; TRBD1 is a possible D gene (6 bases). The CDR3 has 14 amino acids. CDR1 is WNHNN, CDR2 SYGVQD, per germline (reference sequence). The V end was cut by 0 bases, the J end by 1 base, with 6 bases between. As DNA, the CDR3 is TGCGCCAGCAGTGAGTCAGGGGGCCAAGAGACCCAGTACTTC. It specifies CASSESGGQETQYF.